Listed here are 10 T cell receptor beta chains from one sample, sequenced in a study of T cells in localized non-small cell lung cancer. Method: immunoSEQ multiplex PCR; TCRdb's copy keeps in-frame clones and lacks some. The data show some 1,200 clones, about 26% seen once. The sample consisted of lung tumor tissue, taken before any cancer treatment. Every receptor here comes from a female donor aged 60 or older with stage III squamous cell lung carcinoma.

Only a few counts were recorded for this clone. V is TRBV9 and J is TRBJ2-3, with 11 bases lining up with TRBD2. This CDR3 comprises 21 residues. Germline loops: CDR1 SGDLS, CDR2 YYNGEE. The V and J ends lost 3 bases and 0 bases, in that order; junction bases with no gene match: 18. CDR3 loop: CASSESTMTSGVTSSTDTQYF. CDR3 nucleotides: TGTGCCAGCAGCGAGTCCACAATGACTAGCGGGGTAACTTCTAGCACAGATACGCAGTATTTT.

The chain uses TRBV6-8 and TRBJ1-1, with D maybe TRBD1 (5 bases). Germline CDR1 and CDR2: MNHGY and SAAAGT. CDR3 size: 13 residues. The germline V and J ends were trimmed by 7 bases and 3 bases, with 12 bases remaining between them. CDR3 nucleotide sequence: TGTGCCAGCATGGGGGTTCCGGACACTGAAGCTTTCTTT. Translating it yields CASMGVPDTEAFF.

The rearrangement joins TRBV29-1 to TRBJ1-1; D remains ambiguous. Germline CDR1 and CDR2: SQVTM and ANQGSEA. The CDR3 is made up of 13 amino acids. Trimming left V 7 bases short and J 0 bases short, with 12 bases between. CDR3 nucleotides: TGCAGCGGAAGTTCCTTGGTGAACACTGAAGCTTTCTTT. Translating gives CSGSSLVNTEAFF.

This rearrangement joins TRBV25-1 to TRBJ1-3; no clear D. V dropped 3 bases and J dropped 0 bases, with 6 bases sitting between them. Germline V gene data show CDR1 as MGHDK and CDR2 as SYGVNS. CDR3 length: 14 residues. The CDR3 region is CASSEAGSGNTIYF. CDR3 DNA: TGTGCCAGCAGTGAGGCAGGCTCTGGAAACACCATATATTTT.

V is TRBV30 and J is TRBJ1-5; D is possibly TRBD1 (6 bases). The CDR3 consists of 14 residues. V dropped 2 bases and J dropped 7 bases, with 15 bases sitting between them. CDR1 is GTSNPN and CDR2 is SVGIG in the germline V gene (reference sequence). The DNA of the CDR3 is TGTGCCTGGAGTCTCCAGGGGATAGGGCAGCCCCAGCATTTT. Translating gives CAWSLQGIGQPQHF.

This chain links TRBV6-8 with TRBJ1-4; maybe TRBD1 (6 bases). Trimming took off 9 bases at V and 6 bases at J, with 17 bases between the two ends. Germline V gene lookup returns CDR1 MNHGY and CDR2 SAAAGT. The CDR3 consists of 14 residues. The CDR3 spells CASGRARGHEKLFF. CDR3 coding DNA: TGTGCCAGTGGAAGGGCGCGGGGGCATGAAAAACTGTTTTTT.

In its sample, this clone was seen a few times. This chain joins TRBV30 and TRBJ1-5, with TRBD1 as a possible D gene (5 bases). In germline, CDR1 is GTSNPN, CDR2 SVGIG (reference sequence). This CDR3 spans 12 amino acids. V lost 7 bases and J lost 2, with 9 bases in between. The CDR3 loop reads CASGTGNQPQHF. For the CDR3, the DNA is TGTGCCTCCGGGACCGGCAATCAGCCCCAGCATTTT.

The V call is TRBV30, the J call TRBJ1-3; D not certain. Trimming cost V 4 bases and J 3 bases, with 7 bases left between them. This CDR3 has 12 amino acids. Germline CDR1 and CDR2: GTSNPN and SVGIG (reference sequence). The CDR3 coding sequence is TGTGCCTGGAAGAGGAGTGGAAACACCATATATTTT. It is translated as CAWKRSGNTIYF.

The V and J genes are TRBV6-8 and TRBJ2-2, with D maybe TRBD1 (5 bases). V lost 2 bases and J lost 6, with 10 bases in between. Germline-derived CDR1 and CDR2 are MNHGY and SAAAGT. The CDR3 is 14 residues long. This CDR3 reads CASSYTGSAGELFF. The CDR3 bases are TGTGCCAGCAGTTACACAGGTTCGGCCGGGGAGCTGTTTTTT.

Judged by abundance, this clone is medium-sized. The V and J genes are TRBV6-1 and TRBJ1-2; D is ambiguous. The CDR3 contains 14 residues. The germline V gene has CDR1 MNHNS and CDR2 SASEGT. V gave up 0 bases and J gave up 2 bases, with 7 bases separating them. CDR3 in amino acids: CASSEAMANYGYTF. For the CDR3, the DNA is TGTGCCAGCAGTGAAGCTATGGCCAACTATGGCTACACCTTC.